This T cell receptor beta chain stems from a study of T cells after yellow fever vaccination. Notes on the study in general: Clonotypes shared by both compartments, CD4 and CD8, made up a small share.

After removal of 4 bases from V and 6 bases from J, the junction contained 9 bases not matched to a gene. Germline V gives CDR1 SGHRS, CDR2 YFSETQ. This CDR3 spans 15 amino acids. Ten or more counts support this clonotype. Its antigen remains unknown. Conversion of TCR transcripts into cDNA relied on 5'RACE template switching, which added a universal primer site and UMIs. TCRdb reprocessed the 5' RACE reads via MiXCR and lists one record per CDR3 protein. The profile covers around 350,000 distinct CDR3 sequences, with approximately 5.7% appearing a single time and approximately 16% taken by the ten largest.

The rearrangement joins TRBV5-1 to TRBJ2-1; 8 positions agree with TRBD2. The sequence was collected from a man aged 30 to 45 who received the YFV17D yellow fever vaccine. Sequencing was performed on PBMCs, taken 5 days after the yellow fever booster vaccination. The CDR3 protein is CASSREGRVFNEQFF. CDR3 in DNA: TGCGCCAGCAGCCGGGAGGGCCGGGTTTTCAATGAGCAGTTCTTC.